Each of the 23 T cell receptor beta chains below was sequenced from the same sample in a study of monozygotic twins with inflammatory bowel disease. Reprocessing the 5' RACE reads, TCRdb reports a single entry for every CDR3 protein and omits DNA. Here the sample table reports some 400,000 distinct CDR3 sequences. Sequenced input: blood. These receptors were taken from a human donor with ulcerative colitis or Crohn's disease, or a healthy co-twin of an affected twin (not recorded which).

The chain is built from TRBV5-6 and TRBJ1-1; TCRdb proposes TRBD1, but this gene call is untestable without DNA. CDR1 is SGHDT and CDR2 is YYEEEE in the germline V gene. The CDR3 has 14 amino acids. The chain's CDR3 is CASSLDRDSTEAFF.

The V gene is TRBV3-1, the J gene TRBJ2-7; TCRdb picks TRBD1, but there is no DNA to check that call. The CDR3 has 15 residues. CDR1 and CDR2 (germline): LGHDT, YNNKEL (reference sequence). CDR3 protein: CASSPSGQGGHEQYF.

This sequence joins TRBV5-1 and TRBJ2-3; the TRBD1 assignment by TCRdb is unverifiable without DNA. The CDR3 contains 16 residues. CDR1 is SGHRS, CDR2 YFSETQ, per germline. CDR3 residues: CASSLGYGPWGDTQYF.

This rearrangement joins TRBV5-1 to TRBJ2-2. This CDR3 region has 14 residues. CDR1 is SGHRS and CDR2 is YFSETQ in the germline V gene. The CDR3 protein is CASSLATNTGELFF.

The chain uses TRBV9 and TRBJ1-2; TCRdb reports TRBD1, a call that lacks DNA to check it against. This CDR3 comprises 16 residues. The germline CDR1 and CDR2 sequences are SGDLS and YYNGEE. This CDR3 reads CASSVAGGVPQSGYTF.

The rearrangement joins TRBV3-1 to TRBJ2-2; TCRdb picks TRBD2, but there is no DNA to check that call. Per the germline V gene, CDR1 is LGHDT and CDR2 is YNNKEL (reference sequence). The CDR3 consists of 18 residues. The CDR3 region is CASSRPPGLAGNTGELFF.

The V gene is TRBV28, the J gene TRBJ2-7; the D call of TRBD1 rests on TCRdb alone, since no DNA is present to check it. Germline loops: CDR1 MDHEN, CDR2 SYDVKM. This CDR3 spans 16 amino acids. CDR3 loop: CASSLPGRGTSYEQYF.

The V and J genes are TRBV7-9 and TRBJ2-7; checking the TCRdb D call of TRBD1 is not possible without DNA. This CDR3 region has 15 residues. From germline, CDR1 is SEHNR and CDR2 FQNEAQ (reference sequence). The CDR3 sequence: CASSHRDWGENEQYF.

The genes are TRBV6-5 and TRBJ1-1; with no DNA, the TCRdb D assignment of TRBD1 cannot be verified. This CDR3 spans 11 amino acids. Germline V CDR1 and CDR2: MNHEY, SVGAGI. CDR3 amino acids: CASSARMEAFF.

This chain joins TRBV20-1 and TRBJ2-7; TCRdb calls TRBD2, which cannot be checked without DNA. The CDR3 totals 14 residues. The germline V gene has CDR1 DFQATT and CDR2 SNEGSKA (reference sequence). The CDR3 reads CSAHPPLNSYEQYF.

V is TRBV28 and J is TRBJ2-1. The germline gives CDR1 MDHEN, CDR2 SYDVKM. This CDR3 has 13 residues. The CDR3 region is CASSFGKLNEQFF.

This chain joins TRBV20-1 and TRBJ1-2; there is no DNA to check the TCRdb D call of TRBD1. Germline V gene lookup returns CDR1 DFQATT and CDR2 SNEGSKA (reference sequence). This CDR3 spans 13 amino acids. CDR3 region: CSAPGQGASGYTF.

The chain links TRBV7-9 to TRBJ2-4; absent DNA, TCRdb's TRBD2 call cannot be checked. Per the germline V gene, CDR1 is SEHNR and CDR2 is FQNEAQ (reference sequence). This CDR3 has 12 amino acids. This CDR3 reads CASSPPSDIQYF.

The J gene is TRBJ2-7, the V gene TRBV10-3. In germline, CDR1 is ENHRY, CDR2 SYGVKD. The CDR3 totals 13 residues. The CDR3 loop reads CAISARTDYEQYF.

V and J are TRBV15 and TRBJ1-2; TCRdb reports TRBD1, a call that lacks DNA to check it against. Germline CDR1 LNHNV, CDR2 YYDKDF (reference sequence). There are 16 residues in the CDR3. The CDR3 spells CATSRHIGGTNYGYTF.

The genes are TRBV5-1 and TRBJ1-4; TCRdb calls TRBD1, which cannot be checked without DNA. Looked up from germline, CDR1 is SGHRS and CDR2 is YFSETQ. The CDR3 runs to 14 residues. CDR3 amino acids: CASSRDGLNEKLFF.

The CDR3 sequence is CASSSIGDRDIYEQYF. This chain links TRBV27 with TRBJ2-7; the TCRdb D gene call, TRBD1, has no DNA to confirm it. Germline values: CDR1 MNHEY, CDR2 SMNVEV (reference sequence). This CDR3 is built from 16 residues.

The V and J genes are TRBV7-2 and TRBJ1-1. CDR3 size: 14 residues. Germline CDR1 is SGHTA and CDR2 is FQGNSA. CDR3 sequence reads: CASREFVMNTEAFF.

The V call is TRBV7-3, the J call TRBJ2-1; there is no DNA to check the TCRdb D call of TRBD1. The CDR3 length is 16 residues. CDR1 and CDR2 (germline): SGHTA, FQGTGA. CDR3 amino acids: CASSLTGTEFNNEQFF.

CDR3 amino acids: CASVPAGPEMGTEAFF. The V and J genes are TRBV18 and TRBJ1-1; absent DNA, TCRdb's TRBD1 call cannot be checked. The CDR3 covers 16 residues. CDR1 and CDR2 (germline): KGHSH, LQKENI.

The chain links TRBV4-2 to TRBJ1-1; as DNA is missing, the TRBD1 call by TCRdb cannot be tested. Per the germline V gene, CDR1 is LGHNA and CDR2 is YNFKEQ. The CDR3 totals 13 residues. The CDR3 spells CASSHSQGSEAFF.

The chain combines TRBV12-3 or TRBV12-4 with TRBJ2-1; TCRdb names TRBD1, which stays unverified in the absence of DNA. This CDR3 is 14 amino acids long. CDR3 residues: CASRRGHDYNEQFF.

The chain combines TRBV19 with TRBJ1-5; TCRdb reports TRBD1, a call that lacks DNA to check it against. Germline V gives CDR1 LNHDA, CDR2 SQIVND (reference sequence). This CDR3 contains 13 residues. CDR3 sequence reads: CATSGQGGQPQHF. Combining the CDR3 with reference TRBV19 and TRBJ1-5 gives the whole variable domain DGGITQSPKYLFRKEGQNVTLSCEQNLNHDAMYWYRQDPGQGLRLIYYSQIVNDFQKGDIAEGYSVSREKKESFPLTVTSAQKNPTAFYLCATSGQGGQPQHFGDGTRLSIL.